One T cell receptor (beta chain) is described in this entry. Its antigen is unknown. One base away there is no much larger clone; base qualities are not given. These data belong to a study of T cell changes during pregnancy in multiple sclerosis (dated by TCRdb to about 2019). Regarding the complete study: Changes in the T cell repertoire over the course of pregnancy were examined in this study in women with multiple sclerosis.

Receptor amplification or capture employed the immunoSEQ multiplex PCR assay. Drawn from immuneACCESS, this table holds only the in-frame rearrangements with V and J called that TCRdb kept. Clones are partly lost; checked studies trace under half to an unresolved V gene and leave the rest unexplained. Here the sample has around 23,000 clones; over 85% occur a single time. Roughly 7% of the sample lies in the top ten. Ends trimmed: V by 3 bases, J by 3 bases; bases unmatched to a gene: 4. For CDR1 and CDR2, the germline V gene lists SGHVS and FNYEAQ. The CDR3 runs 15 amino acids, cysteine and phenylalanine included. The kept DNA is CDR3 alone, 45 bases in frame from the first base.

The material was CD8+ T cells from peripheral blood mononuclear cells, obtained in the third trimester of pregnancy. The chain employs TRBV7-6 and TRBJ2-1; 8 bases in the middle match TRBD2. This clonotype was sampled from a female donor with multiple sclerosis, enrolled in a pregnancy study. CDR3 region: CASSFLAGVYNEQFF. In nucleotide form, the sequence is TGTGCCAGCAGCTTCCTAGCGGGTGTCTACAATGAGCAGTTCTTC.